Below, 23 T cell receptor beta chains from the same sample are listed, as sequenced in a study of graft-versus-host responses after intestinal transplantation. The protocol was immunoSEQ multiplex PCR, while the TCRdb copy is restricted to in-frame clones and leaves out a portion. Counted here are 140,000 or so clones, 92% occurring once; the ten biggest clones make up roughly 0.19%. Their recognized antigens are unknown. The sequencing here drew on unstimulated CD4+ T cells sorted from spleen or lymph node cells, taken before intestinal transplant. The source of these receptors is a human donor who received an intestinal transplant.

The chain is built from TRBV20-1 and TRBJ2-5, with D possibly being TRBD2 (6 bases). Between the trimmed V and J ends, which lost 5 bases and 5 bases, there was a span of 6 bases. Germline CDR1 DFQATT, CDR2 SNEGSKA (reference sequence). This CDR3 region has 10 residues. This chain's CDR3 is CSAGGETQYF. CDR3 coding DNA: TGCAGTGCTGGGGGGGAGACCCAGTACTTC.

V gene TRBV5-1 combines with J gene TRBJ1-6; no clear D. Germline CDR1 SGHRS, CDR2 YFSETQ. The CDR3 runs 16 residues. The germline V and J ends were trimmed by 0 bases and 3 bases, with 10 bases remaining between them. The CDR3 sequence: CASSLDGENYNSPLHF. The CDR3 DNA is TGCGCCAGCAGCTTGGACGGGGAAAACTATAATTCACCCCTCCACTTT.

This chain links TRBV7-2 with TRBJ2-1; TRBD2 agrees at 10 bases. After removal of 3 bases from V and 3 bases from J, the junction contained 2 bases not matched to a gene. The CDR3 totals 15 residues. Per germline, CDR1 SGHTA and CDR2 FQGNSA. The CDR3 nucleotides are TGTGCCAGCAGCTTTGCTAGCGGGAGCTACAATGAGCAGTTCTTC. Its protein product is CASSFASGSYNEQFF.

The V gene is TRBV10-3, the J gene TRBJ2-7; D not resolved. The CDR3 runs 13 residues. The germline V gene encodes CDR1 ENHRY and CDR2 SYGVKD. Trimming removed 4 bases at V and 0 bases at J, with 7 bases between. CDR3 bases: TGTGCCATCAGTGTGCTCTACTCCTACGAGCAGTACTTC. As protein: CAISVLYSYEQYF.

The V call is TRBV11-1, the J call TRBJ2-1; 7 positions agree with TRBD2. The V gene's germline CDR1 is SGHAT and CDR2 FQDESV (reference sequence). CDR3 length: 16 amino acids. Trimming took 3 bases from V and 8 from J; bases not matched to a gene: 13. CDR3 amino acids: CASSFSLPGGEDEQFF. The CDR3 DNA reads as TGTGCCAGCAGCTTTTCCCTACCGGGGGGAGAGGATGAGCAGTTCTTC.

The genes are TRBV4-1 and TRBJ2-3; D not certain. The CDR3 contains 13 residues. CDR1 and CDR2 (germline): MGHRA, YSYEKL. Trimming took 2 bases from V and 2 from J, leaving 5 bases between them. CDR3 residues: CASSQQNTDTQYF. CDR3 bases: TGCGCCAGCAGCCAACAGAACACAGATACGCAGTATTTT.

The V call is TRBV7-8, the J call TRBJ2-1; D not resolved. There are 13 residues in the CDR3. V gave up 1 base and J gave up 7 bases, with 8 bases separating them. The germline V gene encodes CDR1 SGHVS and CDR2 FQNEAQ. CDR3 sequence: CASSLGLGNEQFF. CDR3 bases: TGTGCCAGCAGCTTAGGTTTAGGAAATGAGCAGTTCTTC.

The gene calls are TRBV29-1 and TRBJ2-7; 7 positions agree with TRBD2. The germline V gene encodes CDR1 SQVTM and CDR2 ANQGSEA. The CDR3 spans 12 residues. The V segment lost 6 bases and the J segment 4 bases; nucleotides outside the gene matches: 6. This CDR3 reads CSVSGLRYEQYF. Here the CDR3 DNA reads TGCAGCGTATCGGGACTAAGGTACGAGCAGTACTTC.

This rearrangement joins TRBV19 to TRBJ2-5, with TRBD2 matching over 7 bases. V lost 9 bases to trimming and J lost 2 bases; unmatched junction nucleotides: 12. This CDR3 spans 15 amino acids. The V gene's germline CDR1 is LNHDA and CDR2 SQIVND (reference sequence). The CDR3 sequence is CASGPRLAVQETQYF. CDR3 nucleotide sequence: TGTGCCAGCGGTCCCCGGCTAGCGGTTCAAGAGACCCAGTACTTC.

Only one count was recorded for this clone. The V call is TRBV5-1, the J call TRBJ2-5; D gene ambiguous. CDR1 and CDR2 (germline): SGHRS, YFSETQ. CDR3 length: 13 amino acids. V shed 4 bases and J shed 0 bases, with 7 bases lying between them. DNA of the CDR3: TGCGCCAGCAGCGCACTGTACCAAGAGACCCAGTACTTC. It codes for CASSALYQETQYF.

The genes are TRBV27 and TRBJ1-5; 8 nucleotides match TRBD1. Per germline, CDR1 MNHEY and CDR2 SMNVEV (reference sequence). V trimming: 0 bases; J trimming: 2 bases; junction bases outside the gene matches: 9. This CDR3 is 18 amino acids long. CDR3 protein: CASSLSPTGAPGNQPQHF. The CDR3, as DNA: TGTGCCAGCAGTTTATCCCCGACAGGGGCGCCTGGCAATCAGCCCCAGCATTTT.

The chain employs TRBV4-1 and TRBJ1-5, with D possibly being TRBD1 (5 bases). Trimming stripped 0 bases from V and 9 bases from J, with 9 bases between. The CDR3 runs to 13 residues. Germline lookup yields CDR1 MGHRA and CDR2 YSYEKL. In DNA form, the CDR3 reads TGCGCCAGCAGCCAAGAGACTGGGACGCCCCAGCATTTT. It encodes CASSQETGTPQHF.

This clone was counted once. This sequence joins TRBV7-2 and TRBJ2-3; D is perhaps TRBD1 or TRBD2 (6 bases each). Trimming left V 5 bases short and J 2 bases short, with 8 bases between. The CDR3 runs to 13 residues. Germline CDR1 and CDR2: SGHTA and FQGNSA. CDR3 coding DNA: TGTGCCAGCAGCAGGGGGGTCACAGATACGCAGTATTTT. It specifies CASSRGVTDTQYF.

The rearrangement uses TRBV28 and TRBJ2-2; D uncertain. Germline V lookup: CDR1 MDHEN, CDR2 SYDVKM. The germline V and J ends were trimmed by 1 base and 4 bases, with 1 base remaining between them. The CDR3 runs to 12 residues. CDR3 loop: CASSLFTGELFF. The CDR3 DNA reads as TGTGCCAGCAGTTTATTCACCGGGGAGCTGTTTTTT.

V and J are TRBV5-1 and TRBJ1-1; TRBD1 matches at 10 bases. The CDR3 is 19 residues long. V shed 4 bases, J shed 1 base, and the junction held 16 bases outside the gene matches. CDR1 and CDR2 (germline): SGHRS, YFSETQ. The CDR3 nucleotides read TGCGCCAGCAGCCGAGGGCCGCCGGGACAGGGGACGGGGAACACTGAAGCTTTCTTT. It yields the protein CASSRGPPGQGTGNTEAFF.

The genes are TRBV30 and TRBJ1-5; D is perhaps TRBD1 (6 bases). Germline-derived CDR1 and CDR2 are GTSNPN and SVGIG (reference sequence). The CDR3 length is 13 residues. Trimming stripped 5 bases from V and 6 bases from J, with 14 bases between. The CDR3 DNA reads as TGTGCCTGGGGGAGGGGGGTAGGTCAGCCCCAGCATTTT. Residues: CAWGRGVGQPQHF.

This chain joins TRBV27 and TRBJ2-7; 8 bases are shared with TRBD1. Germline CDR1 and CDR2: MNHEY and SMNVEV (reference sequence). The CDR3 sequence is 13 residues long. V lost 5 bases to trimming and J lost 3 bases; unmatched junction nucleotides: 3. The CDR3 region has the DNA TGTGCCAGCAGTAGCACAGGGGGCTACGAGCAGTACTTC. Its protein is CASSSTGGYEQYF.

V is TRBV28 and J is TRBJ2-5; D remains unclear. This CDR3 is built from 13 residues. V lost 2 bases and J lost 3, with 7 bases in between. Germline V gives CDR1 MDHEN, CDR2 SYDVKM. The CDR3 DNA reads TGTGCCAGCAGTTTAGGTGGGAAAGAGACCCAGTACTTC. This translates into CASSLGGKETQYF.

V usage is TRBV28 and J usage is TRBJ1-2; D gene uncertain. This CDR3 is 14 amino acids long. Germline CDR1 and CDR2: MDHEN and SYDVKM. The V and J ends lost 2 bases and 0 bases respectively, with 7 bases between them. CDR3 loop: CASSLGGTNYGYTF. CDR3 coding DNA: TGTGCCAGCAGTTTAGGCGGTACTAACTATGGCTACACCTTC.

The rearrangement links TRBV28 to TRBJ1-3, with TRBD1 matching 9 bases. The CDR3 length is 14 residues. V shed 7 bases and J 2 bases; nucleotides not matched to a gene: 3. Germline CDR1 MDHEN, CDR2 SYDVKM. The CDR3 nucleotides are TGTGCCAGCATTACAGGGGGCCCTGGAAACACCATATATTTT. Encoded protein: CASITGGPGNTIYF.

The chain combines TRBV6-1 with TRBJ2-7; TRBD2 matches at 9 bases. The length of the CDR3 is 15 residues. Trimming cost V 3 bases and J 0 bases; bases outside gene matches: 3. Germline V CDR1 and CDR2: MNHNS, SASEGT. The CDR3 protein is CASSDFSGSSYEQYF. The DNA for the CDR3 is TGTGCCAGCAGTGACTTTAGCGGGAGCTCCTACGAGCAGTACTTC.

This clone was recorded a few times. V and J are TRBV18 and TRBJ1-4; possible D gene TRBD1, 6 bases. With 4 bases removed from V and 3 bases from J, the gap between germline ends came to 12 bases. Germline V CDR1 and CDR2: KGHSH, LQKENI. The CDR3 is 15 amino acids. The CDR3 DNA reads TGTGCCAGCTCACTCGGGGGCTCAGCTAATGAAAAACTGTTTTTT. Translated: CASSLGGSANEKLFF.

V and J are TRBV6-5 and TRBJ1-3; TRBD1 is a possible D gene (6 bases). The CDR3 contains 14 residues. Germline loops: CDR1 MNHEY, CDR2 SVGAGI. The V and J ends lost 6 bases and 0 bases respectively, with 9 bases between them. The CDR3, as DNA: TGTGCCAGCAGGAGGGGGATCTCTGGAAACACCATATATTTT. It translates to CASRRGISGNTIYF.